This TCR beta chain emerged from a study of T cells in Graves' hyperthyroidism and ophthalmopathy. Study-wide results and limits: Using 13 V-J features, a model discriminated ophthalmopathy from stable hyperthyroidism. Progression to ophthalmopathy was predicted a median of approximately 6.4 months early. Blood held most thyroid clonotypes expanded above 0.001 frequency.

As concerns this clonotype: What it binds is unknown.

CDR1 is MNHEY, CDR2 SVGEGT, per germline. CDR3 length: 15 amino acids. Trimming took 2 bases from V and 2 from J, leaving 10 bases between them. The source material, RNA transcripts, was used to amplify TCR beta CDR3 regions. Carried out on the TCR CDR3, a first-round RT-PCR used the HTBI primer set. TCRdb itself ran the multiplex PCR reads through MiXCR, one entry per CDR3 protein. This table holds 380,000 or so distinct CDR3 sequences, about 14% found once. The chain uses TRBV6-2 or TRBV6-3 and TRBJ1-3; tentative D call: TRBD1 (5 bases). The sequenced sample was blood. This clonotype was obtained from a woman between 25 and 40 years old with Graves' hyperthyroidism. The CDR3 DNA reads TGTGCCAGCAGTTACAGGGGCGGCCCTGGAAACACCATATATTTT. This encodes CASSYRGGPGNTIYF.